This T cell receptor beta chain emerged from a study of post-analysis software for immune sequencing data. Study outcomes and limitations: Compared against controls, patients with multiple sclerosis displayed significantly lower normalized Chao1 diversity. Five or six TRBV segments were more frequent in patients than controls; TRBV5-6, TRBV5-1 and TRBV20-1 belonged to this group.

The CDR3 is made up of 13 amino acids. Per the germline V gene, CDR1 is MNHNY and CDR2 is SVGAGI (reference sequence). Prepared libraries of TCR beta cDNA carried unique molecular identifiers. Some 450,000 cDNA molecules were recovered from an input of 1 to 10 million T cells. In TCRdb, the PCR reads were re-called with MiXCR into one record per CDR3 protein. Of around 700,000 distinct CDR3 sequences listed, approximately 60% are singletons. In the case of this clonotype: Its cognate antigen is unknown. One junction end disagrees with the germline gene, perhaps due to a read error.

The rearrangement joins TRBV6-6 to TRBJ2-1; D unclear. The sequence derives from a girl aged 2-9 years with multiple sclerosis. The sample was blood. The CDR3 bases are TGTGCCAGCAGTTACTCGACGTACAATCAGCAGTTCTTC. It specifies CASSYSTYNQQFF.